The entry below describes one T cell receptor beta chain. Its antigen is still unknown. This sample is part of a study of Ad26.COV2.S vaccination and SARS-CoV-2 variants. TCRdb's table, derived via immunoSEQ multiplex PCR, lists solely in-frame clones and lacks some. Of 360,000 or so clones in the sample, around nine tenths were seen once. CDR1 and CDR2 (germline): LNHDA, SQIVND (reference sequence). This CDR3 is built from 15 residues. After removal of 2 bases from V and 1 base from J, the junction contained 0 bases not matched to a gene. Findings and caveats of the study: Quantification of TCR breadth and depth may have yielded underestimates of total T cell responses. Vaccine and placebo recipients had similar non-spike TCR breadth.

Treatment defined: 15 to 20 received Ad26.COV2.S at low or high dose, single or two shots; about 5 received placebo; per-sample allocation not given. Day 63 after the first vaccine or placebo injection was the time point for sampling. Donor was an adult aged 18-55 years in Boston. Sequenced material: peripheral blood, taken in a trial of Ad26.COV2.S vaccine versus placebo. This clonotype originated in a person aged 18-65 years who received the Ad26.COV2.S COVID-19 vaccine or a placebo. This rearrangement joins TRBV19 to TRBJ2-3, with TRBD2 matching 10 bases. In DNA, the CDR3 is TGTGCCAGTAGTATAACTAGCGGGGGCACAGATACGCAGTATTTT. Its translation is CASSITSGGTDTQYF. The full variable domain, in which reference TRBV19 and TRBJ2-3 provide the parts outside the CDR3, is DGGITQSPKYLFRKEGQNVTLSCEQNLNHDAMYWYRQDPGQGLRLIYYSQIVNDFQKGDIAEGYSVSREKKESFPLTVTSAQKNPTAFYLCASSITSGGTDTQYFGPGTRLTVL.